This TCR beta chain was obtained from a study of blood T cell repertoires in COVID-19. For the study at large: From T cells, B-cell-depleted T cells, or PBMCs came the material, which was cDNA or gDNA.

Repertoires were generated with immunoSEQ multiplex PCR, while TCRdb's copy carries only in-frame clones and drops some. The sample lists more than 250,000 clones; about 83% were seen once. This CDR3 region has 12 residues. Germline CDR1 reads SGHAT; CDR2 reads FQNNGV. V lost 5 bases and J lost 7, with 9 bases in between. The sequence was obtained from a woman between 45 and 60 years old with acute or convalescent COVID-19. The chain is built from TRBV11-2 and TRBJ2-1; D might be TRBD2 (5 bases). The specimen was peripheral blood. CDR3 nucleotide sequence: TGTGCCAGCAGCGAAGAGCGGAATGAGCAGTTCTTC. It translates to CASSEERNEQFF.